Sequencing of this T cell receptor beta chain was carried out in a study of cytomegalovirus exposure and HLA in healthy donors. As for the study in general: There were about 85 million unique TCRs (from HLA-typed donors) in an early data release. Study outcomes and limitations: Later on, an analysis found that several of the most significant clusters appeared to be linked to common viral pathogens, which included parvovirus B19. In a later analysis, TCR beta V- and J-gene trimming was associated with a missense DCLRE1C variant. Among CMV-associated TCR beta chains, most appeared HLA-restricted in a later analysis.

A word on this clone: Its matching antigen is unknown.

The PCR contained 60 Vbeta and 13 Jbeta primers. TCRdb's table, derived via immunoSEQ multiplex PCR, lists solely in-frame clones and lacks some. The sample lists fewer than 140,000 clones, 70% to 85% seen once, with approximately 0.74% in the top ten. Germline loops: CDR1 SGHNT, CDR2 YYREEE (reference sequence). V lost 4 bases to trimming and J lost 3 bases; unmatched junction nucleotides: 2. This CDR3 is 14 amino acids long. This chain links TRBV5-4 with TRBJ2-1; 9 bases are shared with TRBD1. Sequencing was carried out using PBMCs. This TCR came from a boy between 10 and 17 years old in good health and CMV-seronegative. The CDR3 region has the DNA TGTGCCAGCAGCCCGGGACAGGGCTACAATGAGCAGTTCTTC. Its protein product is CASSPGQGYNEQFF.